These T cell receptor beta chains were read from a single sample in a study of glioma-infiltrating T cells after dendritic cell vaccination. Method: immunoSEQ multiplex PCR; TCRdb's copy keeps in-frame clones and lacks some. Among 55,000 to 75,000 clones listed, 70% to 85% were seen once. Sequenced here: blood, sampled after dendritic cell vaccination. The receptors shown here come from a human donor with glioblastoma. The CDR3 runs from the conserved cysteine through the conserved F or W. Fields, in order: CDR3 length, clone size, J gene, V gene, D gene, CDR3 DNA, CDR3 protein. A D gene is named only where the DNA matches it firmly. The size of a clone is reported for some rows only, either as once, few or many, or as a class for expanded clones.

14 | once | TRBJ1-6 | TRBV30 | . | TGTGCCTGGAGTGTACGGAGGGTATCGTCACCCCTCCACTTT | CAWSVRRVSSPLHF
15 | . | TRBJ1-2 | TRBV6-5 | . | TGTGCCAGCAGATCCTTCCCAGCCAGGGGTGATGGCTACACCTTC | CASRSFPARGDGYTF
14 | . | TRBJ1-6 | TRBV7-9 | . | TGTGCCAGCAGCTACGAACCAGCAGGGTCACCCCTCCACTTT | CASSYEPAGSPLHF
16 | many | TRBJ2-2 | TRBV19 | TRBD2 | TGTGCCAGTACTCCCGGGGAGGGGAGGGGAACCGGGGAGCTGTTTTTT | CASTPGEGRGTGELFF
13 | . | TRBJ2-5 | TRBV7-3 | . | TGTGCCAGCAGCTTATTAGGAGGGCAAACCCAGTACTTC | CASSLLGGQTQYF
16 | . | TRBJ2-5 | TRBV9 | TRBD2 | TGTGCCAGCAGCATTAGCGGGGTGTTGTACCAAGAGACCCAGTACTTC | CASSISGVLYQETQYF
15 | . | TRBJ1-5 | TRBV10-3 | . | TGTGCCATCAGTGACGAACCGGGAGGCTCCGAACCCCAGCATTTT | CAISDEPGGSEPQHF
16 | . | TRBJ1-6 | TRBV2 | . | TGTGCCAGCAGAGACAGGCCGAGCTCCTATAATTCACCCCTCCACTTT | CASRDRPSSYNSPLHF
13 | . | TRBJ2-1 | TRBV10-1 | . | TGCGCCAGCAGTGACACAGAGAGAATAGAGCAGTTCTTC | CASSDTERIEQFF
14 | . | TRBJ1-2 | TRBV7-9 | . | TGTGCCAGCAGCTCGGGGGGCTCCGACTATGGCTACACCTTC | CASSSGGSDYGYTF
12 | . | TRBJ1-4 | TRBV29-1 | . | TGCAGCGTTTCCGAGTGGAATGAAAAACTGTTTTTT | CSVSEWNEKLFF
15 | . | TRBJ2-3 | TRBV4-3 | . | TGCGCCAGCAGCCAAGACGGGACTAGCACAGATACGCAGTATTTT | CASSQDGTSTDTQYF
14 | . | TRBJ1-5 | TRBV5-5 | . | TGTGCCAGCAGTTCAGGGTATAGCAATCAGCCCCAGCATTTT | CASSSGYSNQPQHF
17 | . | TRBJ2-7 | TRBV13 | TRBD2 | TGTGCCAGCAGCTTAGGACTAGCGGGGGCCACCCTGAGCGAGCAGTACTTC | CASSLGLAGATLSEQYF
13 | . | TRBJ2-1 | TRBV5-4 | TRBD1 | TGTGCCAGCAGCTCGGGACAGCTCAATGAGCAGTTCTTC | CASSSGQLNEQFF
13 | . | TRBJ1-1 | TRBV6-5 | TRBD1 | TGTGCCAGCAGATTGACAGGGGGCACTGAAGCTTTCTTT | CASRLTGGTEAFF
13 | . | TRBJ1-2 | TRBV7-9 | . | TGTGCCAGCAGCCAAGGACAGAACTATGGCTACACCTTC | CASSQGQNYGYTF
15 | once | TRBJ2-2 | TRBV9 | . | TGTGCCAGCAGCGTAAGGAGGGTCAACACCGGGGAGCTGTTTTTT | CASSVRRVNTGELFF
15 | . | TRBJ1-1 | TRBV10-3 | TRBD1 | TGTGCCATCAGTGAGTGGGACAGGGGGGTCACTGAAGCTTTCTTT | CAISEWDRGVTEAFF
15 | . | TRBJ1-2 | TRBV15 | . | TGTGCCACCAGCAGAGATCTCCTTCTGTTCTATGGCTACACCTTC | CATSRDLLLFYGYTF
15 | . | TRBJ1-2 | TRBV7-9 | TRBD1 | TGTGCCAGCAGCAAAGGACAGGGATTTTTCTATGGCTACACCTTC | CASSKGQGFFYGYTF
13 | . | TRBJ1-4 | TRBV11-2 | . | TGTGCCAGCAGCTTGTATACTAATGAAAAACTGTTTTTT | CASSLYTNEKLFF
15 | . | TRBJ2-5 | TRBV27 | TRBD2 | TGTGCCAGCAGTCTACTGGGAGGGTTCGAGGAGACCCAGTACTTC | CASSLLGGFEETQYF
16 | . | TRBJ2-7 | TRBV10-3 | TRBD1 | TGTGCCATTGCCGACGGGGACAGGAGGGTACGATACGAGCAGTACTTC | CAIADGDRRVRYEQYF
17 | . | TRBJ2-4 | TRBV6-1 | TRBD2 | TGTGCCAGCAGTGAAGCAACTAGCGGGCCCCCAAAAAACATTCAGTACTTC | CASSEATSGPPKNIQYF
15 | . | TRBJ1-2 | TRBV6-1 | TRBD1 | TGTGCCAGCACCCTAGGGACAGTCGATGCCTATGGCTACACCTTC | CASTLGTVDAYGYTF
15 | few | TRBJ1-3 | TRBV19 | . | TGTGCCAGTAGCCCGGGTGCTTACTCTGGAAACACCATATATTTT | CASSPGAYSGNTIYF
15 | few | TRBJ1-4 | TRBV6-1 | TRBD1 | TGTGCCAGCAGAGACCAGGGGGCGGCTAATGAAAAACTGTTTTTT | CASRDQGAANEKLFF
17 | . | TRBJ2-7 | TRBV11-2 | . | TGTGCCAGCAGGCCGGGGACCTGGGGCTCCCAGGGGTACGAGCAGTACTTC | CASRPGTWGSQGYEQYF
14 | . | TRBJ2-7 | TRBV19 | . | TGTGCCAGTAGTGAGTCGGTCGGTCCCTACGAGCAGTACTTC | CASSESVGPYEQYF
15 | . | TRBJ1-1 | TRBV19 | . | TGTGCCAGTAGTAGGGGGGGCAGATTGAACACTGAAGCTTTCTTT | CASSRGGRLNTEAFF
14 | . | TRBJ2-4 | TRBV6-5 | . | TGTGCCAGCAGTAATCGGGCGGGAAAAAACATTCAGTACTTC | CASSNRAGKNIQYF
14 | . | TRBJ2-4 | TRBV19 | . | TGTGCCAGTAGTATAGATGCTACCGGGGACATTCAGTACTTC | CASSIDATGDIQYF
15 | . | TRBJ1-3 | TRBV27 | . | TGTGCCAGCAGTCTGAGGGTTGGTGGCGGAAACACCATATATTTT | CASSLRVGGGNTIYF
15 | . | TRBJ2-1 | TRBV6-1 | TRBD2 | TGTGCCAGCAGTGAAGGGATAGCGGGGGACCATGAGCAGTTCTTC | CASSEGIAGDHEQFF
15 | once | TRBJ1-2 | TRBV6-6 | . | TGTGCCAGCAGTTCCCGACTGACGGCTTACTATGGCTACACCTTC | CASSSRLTAYYGYTF
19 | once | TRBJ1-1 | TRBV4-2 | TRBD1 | TGTGCCAGCAGCCAAGATGCAAGGGCGTGGGGACAGGGGAGGTTTAGGGCTTTCTTT | CASSQDARAWGQGRFRAFF